The clone carrying this T cell receptor (beta chain) came up once. The data stem from a study of human T cells and chemical hapten exposure. Via MiXCR, TCRdb re-called the RACE reads, giving one row per CDR3 protein. This sample has just under 60,000 distinct CDR3 sequences; around 12% occur once, and the top ten carry around 2.4%. Indicated time point: patch test 3, about 24 weeks after DPC sensitization. The sample's treatment: therapeutic diphenylcyclopropenone sensitization with weekly scalp DPC. The trim removed 5 bases at V and 11 bases at J, leaving 7 bases unmatched. Looked up from germline, CDR1 is SQVTM and CDR2 is ANQGSEA. This CDR3 is 13 amino acids long.

Sequences were derived from whole blood, sampled in connection with sensitization to the hapten diphenylcyclopropenone (DPC). The chain is built from TRBV29-1 and TRBJ2-1; 12 nucleotides agree with TRBD1. This receptor was taken from a man aged 30 to 45 with alopecia areata. Some clones in this sample may be carry-over from other donors' samples. Here the CDR3 reads CSVSSGTGGQQFF. For the CDR3, the DNA is TGCAGCGTTAGCTCCGGGACAGGGGGCCAGCAGTTCTTC.